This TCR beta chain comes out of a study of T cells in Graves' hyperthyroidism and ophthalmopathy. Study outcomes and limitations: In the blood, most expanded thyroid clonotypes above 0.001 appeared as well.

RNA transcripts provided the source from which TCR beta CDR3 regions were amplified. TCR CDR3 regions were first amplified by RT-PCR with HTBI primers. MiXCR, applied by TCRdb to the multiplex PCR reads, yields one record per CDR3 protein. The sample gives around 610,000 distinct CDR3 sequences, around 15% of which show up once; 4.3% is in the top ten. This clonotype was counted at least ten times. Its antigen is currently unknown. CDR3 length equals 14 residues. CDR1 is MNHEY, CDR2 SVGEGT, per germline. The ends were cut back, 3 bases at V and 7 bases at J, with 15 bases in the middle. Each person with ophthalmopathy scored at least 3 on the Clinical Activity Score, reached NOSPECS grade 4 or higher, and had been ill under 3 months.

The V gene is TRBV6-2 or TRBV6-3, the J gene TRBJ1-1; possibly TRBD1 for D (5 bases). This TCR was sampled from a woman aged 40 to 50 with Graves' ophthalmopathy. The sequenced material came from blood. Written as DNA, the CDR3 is TGTGCCAGCAGTTATATGCGACAGAGCCTTGAAGCTTTCTTT. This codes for CASSYMRQSLEAFF.